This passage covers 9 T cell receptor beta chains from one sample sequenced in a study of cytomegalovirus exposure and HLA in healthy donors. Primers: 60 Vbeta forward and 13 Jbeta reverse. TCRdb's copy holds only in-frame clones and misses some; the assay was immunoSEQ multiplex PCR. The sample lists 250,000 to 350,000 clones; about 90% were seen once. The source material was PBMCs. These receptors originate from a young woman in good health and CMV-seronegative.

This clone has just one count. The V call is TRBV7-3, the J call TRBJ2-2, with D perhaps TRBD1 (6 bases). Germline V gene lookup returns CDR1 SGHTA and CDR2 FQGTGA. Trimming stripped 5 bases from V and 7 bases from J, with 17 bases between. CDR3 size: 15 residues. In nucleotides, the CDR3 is TGTGCCAGCAGCCCTAGCACGGGACACGTCGGGGAGCTGTTTTTT. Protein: CASSPSTGHVGELFF. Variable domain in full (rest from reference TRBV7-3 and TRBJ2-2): GAGVSQTPSNKVTEKGKYVELRCDPISGHTALYWYRQSLGQGPEFLIYFQGTGAADDSGLPNDRFFAVRPEGSVSTLKIQRTERGDSAVYLCASSPSTGHVGELFFGEGSRLTVL.

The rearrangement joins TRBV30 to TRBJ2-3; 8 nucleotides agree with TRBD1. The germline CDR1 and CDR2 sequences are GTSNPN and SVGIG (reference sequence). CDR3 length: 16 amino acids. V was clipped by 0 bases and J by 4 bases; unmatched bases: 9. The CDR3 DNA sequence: TGTGCCTGGAGTGTCCCGGACAGGGACGTCTCAGATACGCAGTATTTT. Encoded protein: CAWSVPDRDVSDTQYF.

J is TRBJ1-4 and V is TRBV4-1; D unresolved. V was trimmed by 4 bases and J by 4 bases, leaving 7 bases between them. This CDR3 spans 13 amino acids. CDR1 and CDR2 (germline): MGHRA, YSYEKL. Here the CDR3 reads CASSLTDNEKLFF. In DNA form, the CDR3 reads TGCGCCAGCAGCCTCACTGATAATGAAAAACTGTTTTTT.

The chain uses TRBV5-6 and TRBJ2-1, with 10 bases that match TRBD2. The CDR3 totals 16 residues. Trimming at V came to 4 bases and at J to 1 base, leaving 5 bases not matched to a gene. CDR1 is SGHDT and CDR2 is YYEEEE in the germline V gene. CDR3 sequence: CASSRQRGGSYNEQFF. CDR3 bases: TGTGCCAGCAGCAGGCAGCGGGGGGGATCCTACAATGAGCAGTTCTTC.

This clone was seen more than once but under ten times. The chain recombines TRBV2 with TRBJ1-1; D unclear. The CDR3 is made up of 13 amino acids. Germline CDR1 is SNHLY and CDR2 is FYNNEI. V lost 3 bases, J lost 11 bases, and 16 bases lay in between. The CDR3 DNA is TGTGCCAGCAGTGATCCCAGGACTCTCAAGGCTTTCTTT. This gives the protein CASSDPRTLKAFF.

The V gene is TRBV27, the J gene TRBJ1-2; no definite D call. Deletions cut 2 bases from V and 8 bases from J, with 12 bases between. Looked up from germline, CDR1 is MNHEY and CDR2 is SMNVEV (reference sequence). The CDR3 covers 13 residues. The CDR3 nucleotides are TGTGCCAGCAGTTTAGAGGGTCGAGAAGGCTACACCTTC. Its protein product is CASSLEGREGYTF.

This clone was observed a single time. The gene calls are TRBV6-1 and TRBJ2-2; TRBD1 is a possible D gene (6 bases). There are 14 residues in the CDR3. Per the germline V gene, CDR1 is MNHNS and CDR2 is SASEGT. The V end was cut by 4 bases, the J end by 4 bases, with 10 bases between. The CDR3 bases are TGTGCCAGCAGTGTCTTGGACAGCACCGGGGAGCTGTTTTTT. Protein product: CASSVLDSTGELFF.

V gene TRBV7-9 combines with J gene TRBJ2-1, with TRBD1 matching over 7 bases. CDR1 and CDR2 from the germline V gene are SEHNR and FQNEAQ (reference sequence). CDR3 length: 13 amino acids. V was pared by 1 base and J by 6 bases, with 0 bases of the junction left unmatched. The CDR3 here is CASSLGTGNEQFF. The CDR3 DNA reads TGTGCCAGCAGCTTAGGGACAGGCAATGAGCAGTTCTTC.

CDR3 DNA: TGTGCCACCAGCCGGGCCACACGGGGTAATGAAAAACTGTTTTTT. It translates to CATSRATRGNEKLFF. The chain has TRBV15 and TRBJ1-4; D unclear. Deletions cut 5 bases from V and 4 bases from J, with 14 bases between. The CDR3 extends over 15 amino acids. Germline lookup yields CDR1 LNHNV and CDR2 YYDKDF (reference sequence).